These 17 T cell receptor beta chains originate from one sample sequenced in a study of blood T cells in healthy people across ages. Then a second PCR, running roughly 7 to 11 cycles, was carried out with a sample-barcoded 5' primer and a J-beta primer mix. TCRdb itself ran the 5' RACE reads through MiXCR, one entry per CDR3 protein. The data show 1.2 million to 1.5 million distinct CDR3 sequences, around 42% seen once. The sequenced sample consisted of blood. Receptor source: a woman aged 18-29 years in good health.

CDR3 protein: CASGAFGANYGYTF. CDR3 sequence (DNA): TGTGCCAGCGGAGCCTTTGGGGCGAACTATGGCTACACCTTC. This sequence joins TRBV6-5 and TRBJ1-2, with a possible D match to TRBD1 (5 bases). Trimming cost V 8 bases and J 2 bases, with 15 bases left between them. Germline CDR1 is MNHEY and CDR2 is SVGAGI. This CDR3 is 14 amino acids long.

This clonotype was detected only a few times. This chain uses TRBV9 with TRBJ2-5; TRBD2 might be the D (6 bases). This CDR3 comprises 15 residues. The V end was cut by 0 bases, the J end by 5 bases, with 14 bases between. Germline V lookup: CDR1 SGDLS, CDR2 YYNGEE. The CDR3 nucleotides read TGTGCCAGCAGCGTAGCTCGGGGGATTCCGGAGACCCAGTACTTC. Translating it yields CASSVARGIPETQYF.

The V gene is TRBV12-3 or TRBV12-4, the J gene TRBJ2-1; 14 bases are a match to TRBD2. The trim removed 1 base at V and 2 bases at J, leaving 4 bases unmatched. The CDR3 is 18 residues long. The CDR3 reads CASSLGGLAGATYNEQFF. DNA of the CDR3: TGTGCCAGCAGTTTAGGGGGACTAGCGGGGGCCACCTACAATGAGCAGTTCTTC.

This clonotype was detected a few times. Here the CDR3 DNA reads TGCGCCAGCAGCGGCCCAGCCGGCACAGATACGCAGTATTTT. Encoded protein: CASSGPAGTDTQYF. This chain connects TRBV5-1 to TRBJ2-3, with D uncertain. This CDR3 has 14 amino acids. Germline V gene lookup returns CDR1 SGHRS and CDR2 YFSETQ. Trimming removed 4 bases at V and 1 base at J, with 10 bases between.

The chain combines TRBV11-2 with TRBJ2-5, with D possibly TRBD2 on 6 matching bases. The DNA end is a closer match to TRBJ2-7, so the J assignment may be wrong. Germline V gives CDR1 SGHAT, CDR2 FQNNGV. The CDR3 runs 16 residues. The CDR3 DNA follows: TGTGCCAGCAGAGTCTCCTCTAGGGCGGGGAATTACGAGCAGTACTTC. Translating gives CASRVSSRAGNYEQYF.

V usage is TRBV4-1 and J usage is TRBJ2-5; D gene uncertain. The closer fit of TRBJ2-7 to the DNA end suggests the J call may be wrong. This CDR3 has 13 residues. CDR1 and CDR2 from the germline V gene are MGHRA and YSYEKL. The CDR3 coding sequence is TGCGCCAGCAGCCGAGATCTGGCGGCCGAGCAGTACTTC. This gives the protein CASSRDLAAEQYF.

The rearrangement links TRBV6-5 to TRBJ1-2; perhaps TRBD1 as D (5 bases). V lost 8 bases and J 7 bases, leaving 14 bases between the germline ends. This CDR3 spans 12 amino acids. Germline V CDR1 and CDR2: MNHEY, SVGAGI. For the CDR3, the DNA is TGTGCCAGCGGGGGAGCGGGTGTTGGCTACACCTTC. This codes for CASGGAGVGYTF.

This clonotype was seen a few times. DNA for the CDR3: TGCAGTGCGTATCTAGCGGGAGGGCGGACAGATACGCAGTATTTT. This codes for CSAYLAGGRTDTQYF. This chain connects TRBV20-1 to TRBJ2-3; 12 bases agree with TRBD2. Germline V gene lookup returns CDR1 DFQATT and CDR2 SNEGSKA (reference sequence). V dropped 6 bases and J dropped 3; count of bases not matched to a gene: 7. The CDR3 is 15 residues long.

This clonotype came up a few times. The chain uses TRBV6-5 and TRBJ2-5; 7 nucleotides align to TRBD2. The CDR3 is 12 amino acids. The trim removed 9 bases at V and 4 bases at J, leaving 5 bases unmatched. Germline assignment: CDR1 MNHEY and CDR2 SVGAGI. The CDR3 loop reads CASGVAGETQYF. Written as DNA, the CDR3 is TGTGCCAGTGGGGTAGCGGGAGAGACCCAGTACTTC.

This clonotype was seen only a few times. The rearrangement links TRBV6-1 to TRBJ2-7; TRBD1 matches 8 bases. This CDR3 contains 14 residues. CDR1 is MNHNS and CDR2 is SASEGT in the germline V gene. V shed 8 bases and J 1 base; nucleotides not matched to a gene: 7. In DNA, the CDR3 is TGTGCCAGCCTGAGGACAGGGAGTTCCTACGAGCAGTACTTC. It encodes CASLRTGSSYEQYF.

This clonotype occurred a few times. This chain connects TRBV12-3 or TRBV12-4 to TRBJ1-2; 10 bases match TRBD1. The CDR3 contains 17 residues. V was clipped by 6 bases and J by 1 base; unmatched bases: 11. This chain's CDR3 is CASSTTRDRGLNYGYTF. In nucleotides, the CDR3 is TGTGCCAGCAGCACGACCCGGGACAGGGGCCTTAACTATGGCTACACCTTC.

This clonotype was observed once. For the CDR3, the DNA is TGTGCCAGCAGTTTGGGGGACAGGGGCTTGAGTTCACCCCTCCACTTT. This codes for CASSLGDRGLSSPLHF. The rearrangement joins TRBV28 to TRBJ1-6; 10 bases are shared with TRBD1. Germline CDR1 and CDR2: MDHEN and SYDVKM. V lost 3 bases and J lost 9; bases outside the gene matches: 8. CDR3 length equals 16 residues.

The rearrangement joins TRBV7-9 to TRBJ2-7, with 7 bases lining up with TRBD1. CDR1 is SEHNR, CDR2 FQNEAQ, per germline (reference sequence). This CDR3 is 14 amino acids long. The J segment lost 5 bases and the V segment lost 1 base, leaving 5 bases of the junction unmatched. CDR3 residues: CASSLVQGTNEQYF. DNA of the CDR3: TGTGCCAGCAGCTTAGTACAGGGGACCAACGAGCAGTACTTC. Full variable domain (remainder filled in from reference TRBV7-9 and TRBJ2-7): DTGVSQNPRHKITKRGQNVTFRCDPISEHNRLYWYRQTLGQGPEFLTYFQNEAQLEKSRLLSDRFSAERPKGSFSTLEIQRTEQGDSAMYLCASSLVQGTNEQYFGPGTRLTVT.

This chain uses TRBV7-2 with TRBJ2-2, with D unresolved. Trimming left V 6 bases short and J 5 bases short, with 19 bases between. CDR3 length: 16 residues. Germline values: CDR1 SGHTA, CDR2 FQGNSA. As DNA, the CDR3 is TGTGCCAGCAGTCAGGCTGGACGAGGCATAACCGGGGAGCTGTTTTTT. It yields the protein CASSQAGRGITGELFF.

The J gene is TRBJ2-3, the V gene TRBV7-2; TRBD1 is a possible D gene (6 bases). Germline V gives CDR1 SGHTA, CDR2 FQGNSA. This CDR3 comprises 15 residues. Trimming pared 5 bases from V and 0 bases from J, leaving 12 bases between. CDR3 DNA: TGTGCCAGCAGCAGGGGGACGTTCAGCACAGATACGCAGTATTTT. It encodes CASSRGTFSTDTQYF. The full variable domain, completed using reference TRBV7-2 and TRBJ2-3, is GAGVSQSPSNKVTEKGKDVELRCDPISGHTALYWYRQSLGQGLEFLIYFQGNSAPDKSGLPSDRFSAERTGGSVSTLTIQRTQQEDSAVYLCASSRGTFSTDTQYFGPGTRLTVL.

J is TRBJ1-1 and V is TRBV29-1; TRBD1 is a possible D gene (5 bases). The germline V gene encodes CDR1 SQVTM and CDR2 ANQGSEA. The CDR3 is made up of 17 amino acids. Deletions cut 6 bases from V and 1 base from J, with 24 bases between. The CDR3 DNA reads as TGCAGCGTCGCCGCGGGAGCAGGGTGGGAAAAGAACACTGAAGCTTTCTTT. This encodes CSVAAGAGWEKNTEAFF.

This clonotype was seen a few times. The chain carries TRBV28 and TRBJ2-7; 7 bases match TRBD1. This CDR3 spans 14 amino acids. Trimming removed 7 bases from V and 3 bases from J; junction bases left unmatched: 9. Germline values: CDR1 MDHEN, CDR2 SYDVKM. The chain's CDR3 is CASTLTGTLYEQYF. Here the CDR3 DNA reads TGTGCCAGCACCCTGACAGGGACCCTCTACGAGCAGTACTTC.